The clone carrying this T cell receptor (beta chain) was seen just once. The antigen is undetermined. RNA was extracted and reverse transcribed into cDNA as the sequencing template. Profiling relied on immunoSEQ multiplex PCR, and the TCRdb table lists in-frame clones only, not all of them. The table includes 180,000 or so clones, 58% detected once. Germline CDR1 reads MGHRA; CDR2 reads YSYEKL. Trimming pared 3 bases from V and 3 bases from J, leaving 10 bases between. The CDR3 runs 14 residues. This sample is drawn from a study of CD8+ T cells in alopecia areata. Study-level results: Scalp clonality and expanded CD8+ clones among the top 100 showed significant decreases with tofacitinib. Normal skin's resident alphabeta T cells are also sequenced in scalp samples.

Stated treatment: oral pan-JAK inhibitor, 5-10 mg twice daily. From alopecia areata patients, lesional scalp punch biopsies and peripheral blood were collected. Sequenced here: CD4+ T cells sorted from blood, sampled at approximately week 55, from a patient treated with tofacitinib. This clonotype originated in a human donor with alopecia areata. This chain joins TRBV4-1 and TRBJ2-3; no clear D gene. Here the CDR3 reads CASSHDKGTDTQYF. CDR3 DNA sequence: TGCGCCAGCAGCCACGACAAGGGTACAGATACGCAGTATTTT.